Listed below are T cell receptor beta chains from one sample, sequenced in a study of cytomegalovirus exposure and HLA in healthy donors. This table comes from immunoSEQ multiplex PCR, and its TCRdb copy is limited to in-frame clones, with some not included. The sample includes just over 150,000 clones, roughly 90% of them seen just once. Material: PBMCs. The source of these receptors is a woman between 18 and 29 years old in good health and CMV-seronegative. Both conserved end residues are part of each CDR3. The order of the fields is V gene, clone size, CDR3 protein. Some rows mark clone size as missing; the rest say once, few, many or name a class of expanded clone.

>TRBV5-6|-
CASSSRTGETQYF
>TRBV28|once
CASRAGTEDSPLHF
>TRBV5-1|-
CASSFEGGDTEAFF
>TRBV28|-
CASTSGTGNEKLFF
>TRBV5-1|once
CASSKTSGGYNEQFF
>TRBV30|once
CAWSLSDRRNSPLHF
>TRBV7-8|-
CASTNSPYEQYF
>TRBV27|-
CASSGQAFTDTQYF
>TRBV21-1|-
CATRGQGKTQYF
>TRBV19|-
CASSRGQVHTGELFF
>TRBV27|-
CASSLRQRPEETQYF
>TRBV19|-
CASNEGTGAGYTF
>TRBV28|-
CASRLAGEDEQFF
>TRBV12-5|-
CASGLTGSGELFF
>TRBV19|few
CASSRAGGGNQPQHF